The rows below give T cell receptor beta chains drawn from one sample of a study of blood T cell repertoires in COVID-19. Assay: immunoSEQ multiplex PCR; the TCRdb copy retains only in-frame clones and omits some. The repertoire has roughly 74,000 clones, roughly 84% of them found once; the top ten carry less than 3%. The material sequenced was peripheral blood. These receptors came from a man between 65 and 85 years old with active or convalescent COVID-19. CDR3s include the opening cysteine and the closing phenylalanine or tryptophan. Each record gives: clone size, V gene, D gene, J gene, CDR3 DNA, CDR3 protein. D genes are given only for firm matches. Rows may omit the clone size; those that give it use once, few, many or a size class.

size: once
V: TRBV7-2
D: TRBD1
J: TRBJ2-1
DNA: TGTGCCAGCAGCCTCGGGACAGGAATTAACAATGAGCAGTTCTTC
CDR3: CASSLGTGINNEQFF

size: -
V: TRBV6-5
D: TRBD1
J: TRBJ2-7
DNA: TGTGCCAGCAGCCGGGACAGCTACGAGCAGTACTTC
CDR3: CASSRDSYEQYF

size: -
V: TRBV29-1
D: TRBD1
J: TRBJ1-4
DNA: TGCAGCGTTAGGACAGGGATAGAAAAACTGTTTTTT
CDR3: CSVRTGIEKLFF

size: once
V: TRBV28
D: -
J: TRBJ1-2
DNA: TGTGCCACGAGTCAGGCCTCTCATAACTATGGCTACACCTTC
CDR3: CATSQASHNYGYTF

size: -
V: TRBV29-1
D: TRBD2
J: TRBJ2-7
DNA: TGCAGCGTTGACGGGGGGTTGGGGCGACCTCGGGAGCAGTACTTC
CDR3: CSVDGGLGRPREQYF

size: -
V: TRBV2
D: -
J: TRBJ1-2
DNA: TGTGCCAGTAGGAGGACAGAGCTCTATGGCTACACCTTC
CDR3: CASRRTELYGYTF

size: -
V: TRBV6-1
D: -
J: TRBJ2-7
DNA: TGTGCCAGCAGTGACCCCCCTCAGTCCTACGAGCAGTACTTC
CDR3: CASSDPPQSYEQYF

size: -
V: TRBV5-1
D: TRBD1
J: TRBJ2-2
DNA: TGCGCCAGCCGTTCCCCGGGACAGGGGGCGACCGGGGAGCTGTTTTTT
CDR3: CASRSPGQGATGELFF

size: -
V: TRBV5-1
D: TRBD1
J: TRBJ2-7
DNA: TGCGCCAGCAGCTTGGGCACAGGGGCTTACGAGCAGTACTTC
CDR3: CASSLGTGAYEQYF

size: -
V: TRBV29-1
D: -
J: TRBJ1-5
DNA: TGCAGCGTCGGGGAGGGATATAGCAATCAGCCCCAGCATTTT
CDR3: CSVGEGYSNQPQHF

size: -
V: TRBV5-6
D: TRBD1
J: TRBJ2-1
DNA: TGTGCCAGCAGCTTCCAGGGGGCGAATGAGCAGTTCTTC
CDR3: CASSFQGANEQFF

size: few
V: TRBV15
D: -
J: TRBJ1-2
DNA: TGTGCCACCAGCAGAGGGGGGGACAACTATGGCTACACCTTC
CDR3: CATSRGGDNYGYTF

size: -
V: TRBV19
D: TRBD1
J: TRBJ2-2
DNA: TGTGCCAGTAGTATCCTGACAGGGGGCGCGGACACCGGGGAGCTGTTTTTT
CDR3: CASSILTGGADTGELFF

size: -
V: TRBV11-2
D: -
J: TRBJ2-7
DNA: TGTGCCAGCAGCTTAGATCTTTTTTACGAGCAGTACTTC
CDR3: CASSLDLFYEQYF

size: -
V: TRBV15
D: TRBD1
J: TRBJ2-7
DNA: TGTGCCACCAGCAATAACCTTCCGGGACAGCTCTACGAGCAGTACTTC
CDR3: CATSNNLPGQLYEQYF

size: -
V: TRBV5-6
D: -
J: TRBJ2-5
DNA: TGTGCCAGCAGCTTCCCCAGGGTCCAAGAGACCCAGTACTTC
CDR3: CASSFPRVQETQYF

size: -
V: TRBV19
D: TRBD2
J: TRBJ2-5
DNA: TGTGCCAGTAGTAGGGCTAGCGGGTACCAAGAGACCCAGTACTTC
CDR3: CASSRASGYQETQYF

size: -
V: TRBV10-2
D: TRBD1
J: TRBJ1-2
DNA: TGCGCCAGCAGTGAGGGACAGGGGATCTATGGCTACACCTTC
CDR3: CASSEGQGIYGYTF

size: once
V: TRBV3-1/TRBV3-2
D: -
J: TRBJ1-2
DNA: TGTGCCAGCACCGCCAACGGACAAGGGAACTATGGCTACACCTTC
CDR3: CASTANGQGNYGYTF

size: -
V: TRBV15
D: TRBD1
J: TRBJ2-5
DNA: TGTGCCACCAGCAGAGGGGGCGGACAGGGCCAAGAGACCCAGTACTTC
CDR3: CATSRGGGQGQETQYF

size: -
V: TRBV5-5
D: -
J: TRBJ2-7
DNA: TGTGCCAGCAGCTTTAGCGACTCCCCCTACGAGCAGTACTTC
CDR3: CASSFSDSPYEQYF

size: -
V: TRBV28
D: -
J: TRBJ2-3
DNA: TGTGCCAGCAAGCGTGAGTCCACAGATACGCAGTATTTT
CDR3: CASKRESTDTQYF

size: -
V: TRBV5-1
D: TRBD1
J: TRBJ1-6
DNA: TGCGCCAGCAGCTTGGAGGCAGGGGGCCGGGGTTCACCCCTCCACTTT
CDR3: CASSLEAGGRGSPLHF

size: -
V: TRBV12-5
D: -
J: TRBJ1-6
DNA: TGTGCTAGTGGTTTGGCTGAGAAATCACCCCTCCACTTT
CDR3: CASGLAEKSPLHF

size: -
V: TRBV19
D: -
J: TRBJ2-1
DNA: TGTGCCAGTAGTATTCAGGGTTCCTACAATGAGCAGTTCTTC
CDR3: CASSIQGSYNEQFF

size: -
V: TRBV28
D: TRBD2
J: TRBJ2-1
DNA: TGTGCCAGCACCCCACCCCCAGCGGGAGGGTGGAATGAGCAGTTCTTC
CDR3: CASTPPPAGGWNEQFF

size: -
V: TRBV6-5
D: TRBD1
J: TRBJ2-7
DNA: TGTGCCAGCAGTCCATCGACAGGGTCGACCTACGAGCAGTACTTC
CDR3: CASSPSTGSTYEQYF

size: once
V: TRBV7-6
D: -
J: TRBJ2-7
DNA: TGTGCCAGCAGCTTAGTAGACACATACGAGCAGTACTTC
CDR3: CASSLVDTYEQYF

size: -
V: TRBV5-8
D: -
J: TRBJ1-5
DNA: TGTGCCAGCAGCGGCAGGGGTACTCAGCCCCAGCATTTT
CDR3: CASSGRGTQPQHF

size: -
V: TRBV10-3
D: TRBD1
J: TRBJ1-2
DNA: TGTGCCATCAGTGGAACAGGGGCAGACTATGGCTACACCTTC
CDR3: CAISGTGADYGYTF

size: -
V: TRBV2
D: -
J: TRBJ1-4
DNA: TGTGCCAGCAGTGAAAGGTTAGGGAGTAATGAAAAACTGTTTTTT
CDR3: CASSERLGSNEKLFF